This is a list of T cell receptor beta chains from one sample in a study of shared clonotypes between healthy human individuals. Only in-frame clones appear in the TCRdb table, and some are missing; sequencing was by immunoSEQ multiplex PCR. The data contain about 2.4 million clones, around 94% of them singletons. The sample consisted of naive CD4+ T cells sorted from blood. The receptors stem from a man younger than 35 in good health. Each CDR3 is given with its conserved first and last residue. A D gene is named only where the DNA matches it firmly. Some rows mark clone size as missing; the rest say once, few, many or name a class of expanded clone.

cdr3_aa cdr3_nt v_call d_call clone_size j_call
CAISAGGLGGYTF TGTGCCATCAGTGCCGGGGGGCTCGGTGGCTACACCTTC TRBV10-3 NA NA TRBJ1-2
CASSYRVGNTEAFF TGTGCCAGCAGTTACAGGGTGGGGAACACTGAAGCTTTCTTT TRBV27 NA NA TRBJ1-1
CASSHGPPEKLFF TGTGCCAGCAGCCACGGACCACCTGAAAAACTGTTTTTT TRBV7-2 NA NA TRBJ1-4
CATSRTRGSGNTIYF TGTGCCACCAGCAGGACCAGGGGATCTGGAAACACCATATATTTT TRBV15 NA NA TRBJ1-3
CASSLKKLGRRGEKLFF TGTGCCAGCAGCTTAAAGAAATTAGGAAGGAGAGGCGAAAAACTGTTTTTT TRBV7-3 NA NA TRBJ1-4
CASSLASGSPTGELFF TGTGCCAGCAGCTTGGCTAGCGGGAGTCCCACCGGGGAGCTGTTTTTT TRBV7-9 TRBD2 NA TRBJ2-2
CAISETWGTSKNIQYF TGTGCCATCAGTGAGACGTGGGGGACTTCCAAAAACATTCAGTACTTC TRBV10-3 NA once TRBJ2-4
CASSYSRQALGYTF TGTGCCAGCAGTTACTCTCGACAGGCGCTTGGCTACACCTTC TRBV6-5 NA NA TRBJ1-2
CASSSYGVDQPQHF TGTGCCAGCAGCTCTTACGGGGTCGATCAGCCCCAGCATTTT TRBV7-2 NA NA TRBJ1-5
CASSLGVMNTEAFF TGTGCCAGCAGCTTGGGGGTAATGAACACTGAAGCTTTCTTT TRBV5-6 NA NA TRBJ1-1
CAWNSQGNTEAFF TGTGCCTGGAACTCACAGGGGAACACTGAAGCTTTCTTT TRBV30 NA few TRBJ1-1
CASSALSGRGQGLYNSPLHF TGTGCCAGCAGCGCCCTTAGTGGAAGGGGACAGGGTCTCTATAATTCACCCCTCCACTTT TRBV9 TRBD1 NA TRBJ1-6
CASSLSAAGSHYGYTF TGTGCCAGCAGTTTATCGGCGGCGGGATCTCACTATGGCTACACCTTC TRBV27 NA NA TRBJ1-2
CASNMASGSAGNEQYF TGTGCCAGCAACATGGCTAGCGGGAGTGCGGGGAACGAGCAGTACTTC TRBV7-9 TRBD2 NA TRBJ2-7
CASNSAGYSTDTQYF TGCGCCAGCAACTCGGCGGGATATAGCACAGATACGCAGTATTTT TRBV5-1 NA NA TRBJ2-3
CASSYIPGQGRETQYF TGTGCCAGCAGTTACATCCCGGGACAGGGACGAGAGACCCAGTACTTC TRBV6-6 TRBD1 NA TRBJ2-5
CASSLSGAPNNEQFF TGTGCCAGCAGTTTATCAGGGGCCCCCAACAATGAGCAGTTCTTC TRBV27 NA NA TRBJ2-1
CASSPMGGPRTQYF TGTGCCAGCAGCCCTATGGGGGGGCCAAGGACCCAGTACTTC TRBV5-4 NA NA TRBJ2-5
CATHRVSGANVLTF TGTGCCACCCATAGGGTCTCTGGGGCCAACGTCCTGACTTTC TRBV2 NA NA TRBJ2-6
CASSPTGTSEPQHF TGTGCCAGCAGCCCTACCGGGACATCGGAGCCCCAGCATTTT TRBV9 NA NA TRBJ1-5
CASSWLPGQGSSGNTIYF TGCGCCAGCAGCTGGCTCCCGGGACAGGGGAGCTCTGGAAACACCATATATTTT TRBV5-1 TRBD1 NA TRBJ1-3
CASSTGYNYGYTF TGCGCCAGCAGCACGGGATATAACTATGGCTACACCTTC TRBV5-1 NA NA TRBJ1-2
CASSPFQGGDNQPQHF TGTGCCAGCAGCCCATTTCAGGGGGGGGACAATCAGCCCCAGCATTTT TRBV28 TRBD1 NA TRBJ1-5
CASSLGGTGETEAFF TGTGCCAGCAGCTTAGGAGGGACAGGGGAAACTGAAGCTTTCTTT TRBV11-3 TRBD1 NA TRBJ1-1
CASSQDPQGAIYQPQHF TGCGCCAGCAGCCAGGACCCCCAGGGGGCCATCTATCAGCCCCAGCATTTT TRBV4-3 TRBD1 NA TRBJ1-5